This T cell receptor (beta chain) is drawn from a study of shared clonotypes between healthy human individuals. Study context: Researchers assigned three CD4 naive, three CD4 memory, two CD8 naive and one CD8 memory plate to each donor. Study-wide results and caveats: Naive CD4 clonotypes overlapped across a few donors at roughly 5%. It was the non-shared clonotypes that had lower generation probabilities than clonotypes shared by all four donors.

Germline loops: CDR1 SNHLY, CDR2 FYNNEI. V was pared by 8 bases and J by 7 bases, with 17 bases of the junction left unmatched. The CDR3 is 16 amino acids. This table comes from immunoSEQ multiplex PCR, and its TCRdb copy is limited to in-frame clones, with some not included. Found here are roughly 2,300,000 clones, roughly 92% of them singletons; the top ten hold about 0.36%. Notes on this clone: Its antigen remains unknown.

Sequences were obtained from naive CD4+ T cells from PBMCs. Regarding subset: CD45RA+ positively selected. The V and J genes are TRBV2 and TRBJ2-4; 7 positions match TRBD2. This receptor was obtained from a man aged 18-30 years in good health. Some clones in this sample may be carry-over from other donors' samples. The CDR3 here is CASGRSAGERVNIQYF. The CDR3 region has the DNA TGTGCCAGCGGGAGGTCCGCGGGAGAACGGGTGAACATTCAGTACTTC.